The 27 T cell receptor beta chains below were found in one sample sequenced in a study of shared clonotypes between healthy human individuals. Profiled with immunoSEQ multiplex PCR; TCRdb holds only in-frame clones, not every one. Of under 750,000 clones detected, 55% to 80% appear once; the ten largest clones hold roughly 1.8%. The sequenced sample consisted of memory CD4+ T cells sorted from blood. The subset was: CD45RA-negative fraction. The receptors originated from a woman in her twenties or thirties in good health.

The chain combines TRBV11-3 with TRBJ2-1, with 8 bases identical to TRBD1. V was clipped by 4 bases and J by 9 bases; unmatched bases: 8. Germline V gene data show CDR1 as SGHNT and CDR2 as YENEEA. The CDR3 loop spans 14 amino acids. CDR3 bases: TGTGCCAGCAGCTCAGGCGCAGGGGGCAGTGAGCAGTTCTTC. Translated: CASSSGAGGSEQFF.

This chain joins TRBV20-1 and TRBJ1-2; unclear D gene. V dropped 5 bases and J dropped 7 bases, with 11 bases sitting between them. This CDR3 is built from 11 residues. Germline V gene sequence: CDR1 DFQATT, CDR2 SNEGSKA (reference sequence). The CDR3 DNA sequence: TGCAGTGCTTACCAGGAGCCTGGCTACACCTTC. This gives the protein CSAYQEPGYTF.

On this clone itself: Other DNA sequences in this specimen translate into the identical CDR3. This chain joins TRBV30 and TRBJ1-2, with 7 positions matching TRBD1. Germline loops: CDR1 GTSNPN, CDR2 SVGIG (reference sequence). V lost 2 bases, J lost 8 bases, and 14 bases stayed unmatched. This CDR3 is built from 15 residues. The CDR3 DNA follows: TGTGCCTGGAGTTCGAGGGGGCTGGGGTTATGGGGCTACACCTTC. It encodes CAWSSRGLGLWGYTF.

The gene calls are TRBV5-1 and TRBJ2-3; perhaps TRBD1 as D (5 bases). Germline V gene lookup returns CDR1 SGHRS and CDR2 YFSETQ. The CDR3 totals 16 residues. V gave up 0 bases and J gave up 3 bases, with 14 bases separating them. The chain's CDR3 is CASSLVRAIGTDTQYF. The CDR3 region has the DNA TGCGCCAGCAGCTTGGTCAGGGCAATTGGGACAGATACGCAGTATTTT.

The chain combines TRBV6-5 with TRBJ2-6; D not resolved. V lost 2 bases, J lost 1 base, and 3 bases lay in between. Germline-derived CDR1 and CDR2 are MNHEY and SVGAGI. CDR3 length: 14 residues. In DNA form, the CDR3 reads TGTGCCAGCAGTTACGGGTCTGGGGCCAACGTCCTGACTTTC. Amino acids: CASSYGSGANVLTF.

This rearrangement joins TRBV5-1 to TRBJ2-5; D might be TRBD1 (6 bases). CDR1 is SGHRS and CDR2 is YFSETQ in the germline V gene. The CDR3 is 15 residues long. V lost 0 bases and J lost 5, with 14 bases in between. In DNA form, the CDR3 reads TGCGCCAGCAGCTTGGCGGCAGGGGCAGGGGAGACCCAGTACTTC. Encoded protein: CASSLAAGAGETQYF.

The chain combines TRBV7-9 with TRBJ2-7; 7 nucleotides align to TRBD2. The CDR3 has 16 residues. Germline CDR1 is SEHNR and CDR2 is FQNEAQ (reference sequence). The trim removed 5 bases at V and 1 base at J, leaving 11 bases unmatched. The CDR3 coding sequence is TGTGCCAGCAGCCTAACAAGCGGGATCTTATCCTACGAGCAGTACTTC. This encodes CASSLTSGILSYEQYF.

The chain joins TRBV19 to TRBJ2-2, with D possibly being TRBD2 (5 bases). The germline V gene encodes CDR1 LNHDA and CDR2 SQIVND (reference sequence). The ends were cut back, 10 bases at V and 11 bases at J, with 20 bases in the middle. This CDR3 has 13 residues. DNA of the CDR3: TGTGCCACAGCGGACGGGGTGAAGAGAGAGCTGTTTTTT. It yields the protein CATADGVKRELFF.

The chain links TRBV7-3 to TRBJ2-5; D remains unclear. The V gene's germline CDR1 is SGHTA and CDR2 FQGTGA. Trimming took off 2 bases at V and 4 bases at J, with 20 bases between the two ends. This CDR3 is built from 17 residues. The CDR3: CASSLDLWPNSGETQYF. The CDR3 DNA reads as TGTGCCAGCAGCTTAGATTTATGGCCGAATTCCGGAGAGACCCAGTACTTC.

This clone was detected only once. The J gene is TRBJ2-1, the V gene TRBV28, with 8 bases matching TRBD2. CDR1 is MDHEN, CDR2 SYDVKM, per germline. This CDR3 is 16 amino acids long. With 6 bases clipped from V and 2 bases from J, the junction kept 9 bases outside the gene matches. CDR3 coding DNA: TGTGCCAGCAGCCGACTTAGCGGGATGGCCTACAATGAGCAGTTCTTC. This translates into CASSRLSGMAYNEQFF. The whole variable domain, filled in from reference TRBV28 and TRBJ2-1, reads DVKVTQSSRYLVKRTGEKVFLECVQDMDHENMFWYRQDPGLGLRLIYFSYDVKMKEKGDIPEGYSVSREKKERFSLILESASTNQTSMYLCASSRLSGMAYNEQFFGPGTRLTVL.

The chain links TRBV6-4 to TRBJ1-3; D unresolved. Trimming took 5 bases from V and 3 from J, leaving 8 bases between them. This CDR3 is built from 13 residues. Germline loops: CDR1 MRHNA, CDR2 SNTAGT. The CDR3 is CASSSLIGNTIYF. The CDR3 DNA reads as TGTGCCAGCAGTTCCCTTATTGGAAACACCATATATTTT.

The chain is built from TRBV28 and TRBJ2-1, with 10 bases lining up with TRBD2. The CDR3 is 18 amino acids. Trimming removed 5 bases from V and 2 bases from J; junction bases left unmatched: 12. CDR1 is MDHEN, CDR2 SYDVKM, per germline. CDR3 region: CASSRGLAGALPYNEQFF. The CDR3 bases are TGTGCCAGCAGTAGGGGGCTAGCGGGAGCCCTGCCCTACAATGAGCAGTTCTTC.

This clone was counted a single time. The CDR3 DNA reads TGTGCCAGCAGTTTGGGACAGGGGTACGATGGCTACACCTTC. Protein product: CASSLGQGYDGYTF. V is TRBV28 and J is TRBJ1-2; 10 bases are a match to TRBD1. J lost 6 bases, V lost 3 bases, and 4 bases had no gene match. Germline loops: CDR1 MDHEN, CDR2 SYDVKM. CDR3 length equals 14 residues.

The chain combines TRBV7-9 with TRBJ1-1; D gene ambiguous. The ends were cut back, 1 base at V and 3 bases at J, with 6 bases in the middle. CDR1 SEHNR and CDR2 FQNEAQ come from the germline V gene (reference sequence). This CDR3 has 13 residues. CDR3 region: CASSLGSYTEAFF. Here the CDR3 DNA reads TGTGCCAGCAGCTTAGGATCCTACACTGAAGCTTTCTTT.

J is TRBJ1-5 and V is TRBV10-2; 8 bases are shared with TRBD1. Germline V CDR1 and CDR2: WSHSY, SAAADI. The CDR3 runs to 15 residues. The trim removed 2 bases at V and 7 bases at J, leaving 7 bases unmatched. CDR3 loop: CASSEPGQGVQPQHF. In DNA, the CDR3 is TGCGCCAGCAGTGAGCCCGGACAGGGAGTCCAGCCCCAGCATTTT.

The V call is TRBV5-1, the J call TRBJ2-1, with D tentatively TRBD2 (6 bases). V dropped 0 bases and J dropped 2 bases, with 12 bases sitting between them. The CDR3 runs to 16 residues. CDR1 SGHRS and CDR2 YFSETQ come from the germline V gene. Here the CDR3 DNA reads TGCGCCAGCAGCTTGGCCGGGGGAGGAGCCTACAATGAGCAGTTCTTC. Amino acid sequence: CASSLAGGGAYNEQFF.

The chain couples TRBV27 to TRBJ1-4; TRBD1 aligns across 8 bases. The CDR3 runs 16 residues. CDR1 and CDR2 from the germline V gene are MNHEY and SMNVEV (reference sequence). After removal of 6 bases from V and 2 bases from J, the junction contained 8 bases not matched to a gene. The DNA of the CDR3 is TGTGCCAGCAGACTTAACCAGGGGGCGACTAATGAAAAACTGTTTTTT. Translated: CASRLNQGATNEKLFF.

CDR3 coding DNA: TGTGCCAGCAGCTTCGGGAACGAGCAGTACTTC. This encodes CASSFGNEQYF. The V and J genes are TRBV7-9 and TRBJ2-7; D may be TRBD2 (5 bases). Germline V gives CDR1 SEHNR, CDR2 FQNEAQ (reference sequence). Trimming shortened V by 3 bases and J by 5 bases, and 5 bases separated the two germline ends. The length of the CDR3 is 11 residues.

This clone was seen only a few times. The rearrangement joins TRBV6-1 to TRBJ1-1; a weak D match, TRBD1 (5 bases). Germline-derived CDR1 and CDR2 are MNHNS and SASEGT. Trimming stripped 7 bases from V and 4 bases from J, with 19 bases between. This CDR3 comprises 15 residues. CDR3 residues: CASMVEGYVGTEAFF. CDR3 coding DNA: TGTGCCAGCATGGTCGAGGGGTACGTGGGCACTGAAGCTTTCTTT.

V gene TRBV28 combines with J gene TRBJ2-7; D may match TRBD1 or TRBD2 (5 bases each). The CDR3 spans 15 residues. The V and J ends lost 2 bases and 1 base respectively, with 12 bases between them. CDR1 is MDHEN, CDR2 SYDVKM, per germline. The CDR3 bases are TGTGCCAGCAGTTTACGGGACCGGATATCCTACGAGCAGTACTTC. Residues: CASSLRDRISYEQYF.

V and J are TRBV27 and TRBJ2-2; 7 bases map to TRBD1. V trimming: 3 bases; J trimming: 2 bases; junction bases outside the gene matches: 6. This CDR3 region has 16 residues. Per germline, CDR1 MNHEY and CDR2 SMNVEV (reference sequence). The CDR3 DNA reads as TGTGCCAGCAGTTTTTCGGGACAGTATAACACCGGGGAGCTGTTTTTT. It yields the protein CASSFSGQYNTGELFF.

This clone was observed at least ten times. The chain is built from TRBV25-1 and TRBJ2-1; 14 positions agree with TRBD2. V shed 3 bases, J shed 1 base, and the junction held 5 bases outside the gene matches. CDR1 and CDR2 from the germline V gene are MGHDK and SYGVNS. The CDR3 spans 18 residues. The CDR3 region is CASSDGLAGGGSYNEQFF. DNA of the CDR3: TGTGCCAGCAGTGATGGACTAGCGGGAGGAGGGTCCTACAATGAGCAGTTCTTC.

The chain recombines TRBV5-1 with TRBJ2-3; D ambiguous. V was cut by 0 bases and J by 0 bases, with 5 bases left in between. The CDR3 runs to 14 residues. CDR1 and CDR2 from the germline V gene are SGHRS and YFSETQ. The CDR3 protein is CASSLEKSTDTQYF. CDR3 in DNA: TGCGCCAGCAGCTTGGAAAAAAGCACAGATACGCAGTATTTT. Based on the CDR3 plus reference TRBV5-1 and TRBJ2-3, the full variable domain is KAGVTQTPRYLIKTRGQQVTLSCSPISGHRSVSWYQQTPGQGLQFLFEYFSETQRNKGNFPGRFSGRQFSNSRSEMNVSTLELGDSALYLCASSLEKSTDTQYFGPGTRLTVL.

The gene calls are TRBV5-1 and TRBJ2-2, with TRBD2 matching over 10 bases. The length of the CDR3 is 17 residues. The germline V gene encodes CDR1 SGHRS and CDR2 YFSETQ. Trimming cost V 7 bases and J 0 bases; bases outside gene matches: 9. The CDR3 loop is CASRASGSATNTGELFF. The DNA for the CDR3 is TGCGCCAGCCGAGCTAGCGGGAGCGCCACGAACACCGGGGAGCTGTTTTTT. Variable domain in full (rest from reference TRBV5-1 and TRBJ2-2): KAGVTQTPRYLIKTRGQQVTLSCSPISGHRSVSWYQQTPGQGLQFLFEYFSETQRNKGNFPGRFSGRQFSNSRSEMNVSTLELGDSALYLCASRASGSATNTGELFFGEGSRLTVL.

V and J are TRBV7-2 and TRBJ1-6; the match to TRBD1 covers 7 bases. This CDR3 region has 15 residues. With V trimmed by 2 bases and J by 13 bases, 11 bases remained unmatched. Germline CDR1 reads SGHTA; CDR2 reads FQGNSA. CDR3 sequence (DNA): TGTGCCAGCAGCTTATGGACAGGCGGGGACCTTCCCCTCCACTTT. Amino acids: CASSLWTGGDLPLHF.

V and J are TRBV28 and TRBJ2-4, with TRBD1 as a possible D gene (5 bases). The CDR3 consists of 14 residues. The V gene lost 2 bases and the J gene lost 2 bases, with 7 bases spanning the gap. Looked up from germline, CDR1 is MDHEN and CDR2 is SYDVKM. The CDR3 protein is CASSLRGTKNIQYF. CDR3 coding DNA: TGTGCCAGCAGTTTAAGGGGAACCAAAAACATTCAGTACTTC. Based on the CDR3 plus reference TRBV28 and TRBJ2-4, the full variable domain is DVKVTQSSRYLVKRTGEKVFLECVQDMDHENMFWYRQDPGLGLRLIYFSYDVKMKEKGDIPEGYSVSREKKERFSLILESASTNQTSMYLCASSLRGTKNIQYFGAGTRLSVL.

V usage is TRBV4-1 and J usage is TRBJ2-1; 7 bases align to TRBD2. The CDR3 runs 14 residues. CDR1 is MGHRA and CDR2 is YSYEKL in the germline V gene. The V segment lost 3 bases and the J segment 8 bases; nucleotides outside the gene matches: 7. The CDR3 DNA reads as TGCGCCAGCAGCCAGACAGCGGGGTGGCATGAGCAGTTCTTC. Translating gives CASSQTAGWHEQFF.